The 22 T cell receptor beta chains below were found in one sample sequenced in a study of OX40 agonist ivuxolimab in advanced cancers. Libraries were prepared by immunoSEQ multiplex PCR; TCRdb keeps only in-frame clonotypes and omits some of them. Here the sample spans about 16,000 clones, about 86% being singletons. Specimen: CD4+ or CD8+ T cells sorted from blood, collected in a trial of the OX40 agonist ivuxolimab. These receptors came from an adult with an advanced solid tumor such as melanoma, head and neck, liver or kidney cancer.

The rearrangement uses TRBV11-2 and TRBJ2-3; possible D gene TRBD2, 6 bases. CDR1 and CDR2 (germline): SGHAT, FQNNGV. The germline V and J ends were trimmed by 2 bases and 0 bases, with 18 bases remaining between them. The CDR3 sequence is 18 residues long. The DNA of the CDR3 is TGTGCCAGCAGCTTATTCGGTTCGAGGCGGGGTAGCACAGATACGCAGTATTTT. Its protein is CASSLFGSRRGSTDTQYF.

CDR3 sequence (DNA): TGTGCCAGCAGCCCCCGTAGTAACCGCGAGCAGTACTTC. It codes for CASSPRSNREQYF. The chain links TRBV7-9 to TRBJ2-7; D ambiguous. V lost 5 bases to trimming and J lost 6 bases, with 14 bases between them. The CDR3 extends over 13 amino acids. In germline, CDR1 is SEHNR, CDR2 FQNEAQ (reference sequence).

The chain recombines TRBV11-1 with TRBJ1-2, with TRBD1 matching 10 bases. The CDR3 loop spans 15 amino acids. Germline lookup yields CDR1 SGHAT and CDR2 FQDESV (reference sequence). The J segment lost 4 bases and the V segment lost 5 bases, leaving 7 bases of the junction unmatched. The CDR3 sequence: CASSKDRDRGYGYTF. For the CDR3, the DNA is TGTGCCAGCAGCAAAGACCGGGACAGGGGCTATGGCTACACCTTC.

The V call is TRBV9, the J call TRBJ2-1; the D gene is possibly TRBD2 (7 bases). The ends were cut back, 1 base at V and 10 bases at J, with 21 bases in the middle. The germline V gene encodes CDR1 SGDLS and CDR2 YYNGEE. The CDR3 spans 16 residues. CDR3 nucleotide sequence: TGTGCCAGCAGCGTAAGGGGGGGGCCGCCCGGGCTGGAGCAGTTCTTC. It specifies CASSVRGGPPGLEQFF.

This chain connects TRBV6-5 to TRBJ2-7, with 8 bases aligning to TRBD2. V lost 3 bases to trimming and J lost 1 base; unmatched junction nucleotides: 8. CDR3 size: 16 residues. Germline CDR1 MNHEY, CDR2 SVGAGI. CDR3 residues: CASSYLSSGLSYEQYF. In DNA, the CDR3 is TGTGCCAGCAGTTATCTCTCTAGCGGGCTTTCCTACGAGCAGTACTTC.

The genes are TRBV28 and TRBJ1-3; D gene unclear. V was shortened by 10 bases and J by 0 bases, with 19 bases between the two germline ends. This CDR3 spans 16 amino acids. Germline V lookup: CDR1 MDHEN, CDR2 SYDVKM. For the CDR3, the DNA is TGTGCCACCTCGCCCCTGATGTCCCTCTCTGGAAACACCATATATTTT. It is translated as CATSPLMSLSGNTIYF.

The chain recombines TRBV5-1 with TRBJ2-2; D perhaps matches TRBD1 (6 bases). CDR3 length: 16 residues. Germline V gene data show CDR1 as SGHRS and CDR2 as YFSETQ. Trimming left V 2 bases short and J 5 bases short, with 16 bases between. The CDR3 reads CASSFDGTIRTGELFF. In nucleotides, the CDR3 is TGCGCCAGCAGCTTTGACGGGACAATCAGGACCGGGGAGCTGTTTTTT.

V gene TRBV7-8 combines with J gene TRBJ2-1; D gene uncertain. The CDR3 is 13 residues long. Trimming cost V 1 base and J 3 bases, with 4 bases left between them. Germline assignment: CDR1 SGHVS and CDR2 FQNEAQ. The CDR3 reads CASSLGDYNEQFF. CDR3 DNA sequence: TGTGCCAGCAGCTTAGGGGACTACAATGAGCAGTTCTTC.

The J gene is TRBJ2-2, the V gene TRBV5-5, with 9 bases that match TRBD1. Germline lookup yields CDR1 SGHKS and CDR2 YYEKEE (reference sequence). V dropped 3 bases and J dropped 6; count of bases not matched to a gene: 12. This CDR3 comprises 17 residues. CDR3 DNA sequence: TGTGCCAGCAGCTCCATTGGGACAGGGTCATTCGCCGGGGAGCTGTTTTTT. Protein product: CASSSIGTGSFAGELFF.

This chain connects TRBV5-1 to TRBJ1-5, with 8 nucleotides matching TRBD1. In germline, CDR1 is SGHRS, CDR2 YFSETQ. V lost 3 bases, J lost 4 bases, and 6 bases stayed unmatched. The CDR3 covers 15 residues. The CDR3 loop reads CASSWGDRPNQPQHF. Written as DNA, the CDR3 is TGCGCCAGCAGCTGGGGGGACAGGCCAAATCAGCCCCAGCATTTT.

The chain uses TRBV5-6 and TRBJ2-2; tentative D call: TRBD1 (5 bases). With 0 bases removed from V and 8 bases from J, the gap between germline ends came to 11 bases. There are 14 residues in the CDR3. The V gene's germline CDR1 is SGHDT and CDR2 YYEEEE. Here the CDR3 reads CASSLDSGSGELFF. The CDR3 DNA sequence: TGTGCCAGCAGCTTGGATTCAGGGTCGGGGGAGCTGTTTTTT. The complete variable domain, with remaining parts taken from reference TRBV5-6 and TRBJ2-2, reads DAGVTQSPTHLIKTRGQQVTLRCSPKSGHDTVSWYQQALGQGPQFIFQYYEEEERQRGNFPDRFSGHQFPNYSSELNVNALLLGDSALYLCASSLDSGSGELFFGEGSRLTVL.

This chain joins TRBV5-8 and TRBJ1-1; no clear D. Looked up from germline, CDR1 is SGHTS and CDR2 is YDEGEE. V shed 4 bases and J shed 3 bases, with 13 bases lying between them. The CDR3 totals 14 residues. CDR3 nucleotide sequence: TGTGCCAGCAGCGGAGGGATTTATCACACTGAAGCTTTCTTT. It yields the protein CASSGGIYHTEAFF.

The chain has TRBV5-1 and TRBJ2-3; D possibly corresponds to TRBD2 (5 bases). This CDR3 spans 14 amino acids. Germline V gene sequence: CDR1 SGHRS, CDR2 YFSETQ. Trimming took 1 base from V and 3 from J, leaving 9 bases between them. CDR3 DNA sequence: TGCGCCAGCAGCTTGCGGGGTTGGACAGATACGCAGTATTTT. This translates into CASSLRGWTDTQYF.

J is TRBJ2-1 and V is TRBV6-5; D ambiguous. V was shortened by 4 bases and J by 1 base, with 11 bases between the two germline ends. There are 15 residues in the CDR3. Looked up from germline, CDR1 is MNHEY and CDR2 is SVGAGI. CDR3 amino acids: CASSLSPPSYNEQFF. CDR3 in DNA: TGTGCCAGCAGTTTAAGCCCACCATCCTACAATGAGCAGTTCTTC.

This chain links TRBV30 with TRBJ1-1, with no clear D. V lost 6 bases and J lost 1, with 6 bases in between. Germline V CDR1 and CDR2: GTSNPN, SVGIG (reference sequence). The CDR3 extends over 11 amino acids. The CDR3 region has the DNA TGTGCCTGTACACCGAACACTGAAGCTTTCTTT. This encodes CACTPNTEAFF.

CDR3 loop: CATSREGGRSNQPQHF. Here the CDR3 DNA reads TGTGCCACCAGCAGAGAAGGGGGCAGGAGCAATCAGCCCCAGCATTTT. The J gene is TRBJ1-5, the V gene TRBV15, with 7 bases aligning to TRBD1. Trimming took 0 bases from V and 1 from J; bases not matched to a gene: 3. CDR3 size: 16 residues. The germline CDR1 and CDR2 sequences are LNHNV and YYDKDF (reference sequence).

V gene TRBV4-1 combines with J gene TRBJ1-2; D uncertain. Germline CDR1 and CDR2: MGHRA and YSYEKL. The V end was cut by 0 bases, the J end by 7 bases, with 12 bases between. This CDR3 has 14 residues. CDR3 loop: CASSQETASRGYTF. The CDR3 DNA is TGCGCCAGCAGCCAAGAAACGGCCTCTCGTGGCTACACCTTC.

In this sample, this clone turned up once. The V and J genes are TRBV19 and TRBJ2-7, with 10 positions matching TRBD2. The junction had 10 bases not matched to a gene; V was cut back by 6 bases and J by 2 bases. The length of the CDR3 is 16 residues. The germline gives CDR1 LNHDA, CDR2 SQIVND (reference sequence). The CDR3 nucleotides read TGTGCCAGTAGCAACCCGACTAGCGGGCGAGCCTACGAGCAGTACTTC. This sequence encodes CASSNPTSGRAYEQYF.

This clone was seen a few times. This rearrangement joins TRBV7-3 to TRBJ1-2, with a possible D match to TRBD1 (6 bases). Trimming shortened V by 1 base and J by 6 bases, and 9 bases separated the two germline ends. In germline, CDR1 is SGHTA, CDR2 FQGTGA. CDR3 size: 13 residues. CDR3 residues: CASSLSQGNGYTF. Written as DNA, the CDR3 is TGTGCCAGCAGCTTAAGTCAGGGGAATGGCTACACCTTC.

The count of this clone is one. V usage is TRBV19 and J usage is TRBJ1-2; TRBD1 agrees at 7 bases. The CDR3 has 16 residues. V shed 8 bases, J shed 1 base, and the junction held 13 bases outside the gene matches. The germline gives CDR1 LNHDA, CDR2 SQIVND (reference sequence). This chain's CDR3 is CASVKTGTANNYGYTF. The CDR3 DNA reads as TGTGCCAGTGTCAAGACCGGGACAGCCAATAACTATGGCTACACCTTC.

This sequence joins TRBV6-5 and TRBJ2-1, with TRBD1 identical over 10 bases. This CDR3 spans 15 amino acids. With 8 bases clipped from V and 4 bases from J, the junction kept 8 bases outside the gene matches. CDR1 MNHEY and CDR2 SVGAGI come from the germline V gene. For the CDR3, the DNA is TGTGCCAGCGGAAAGGTGGGACAGGGGTACAATGAGCAGTTCTTC. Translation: CASGKVGQGYNEQFF.

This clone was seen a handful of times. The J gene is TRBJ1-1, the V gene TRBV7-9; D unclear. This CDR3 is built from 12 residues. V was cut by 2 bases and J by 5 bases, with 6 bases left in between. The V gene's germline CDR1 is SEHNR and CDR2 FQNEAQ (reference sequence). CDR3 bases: TGTGCCAGCAGCTTACCGGGTACTGAAGCTTTCTTT. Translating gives CASSLPGTEAFF.